Sequencing of this T cell receptor beta chain was carried out in a study of cytomegalovirus exposure and HLA in healthy donors. As for the study in general: Unique TCRs from HLA-typed donors, around 93 million of them, were held in an early data release.

The ends were cut back, 6 bases at V and 4 bases at J, with 13 bases in the middle. This CDR3 comprises 14 residues. Germline lookup yields CDR1 SGHRS and CDR2 YFSETQ. The donors comprised healthy bone marrow donors. PCR primers comprised 60 Vbeta and 13 Jbeta primers. Generated by immunoSEQ multiplex PCR, the TCRdb table keeps only in-frame clones and is missing some. The table includes about 200,000 clones, around 77% detected once. The V gene is TRBV5-1, the J gene TRBJ2-2; weak D call: TRBD2 (5 bases). Sequenced sample: PBMCs. The clonotype was recovered from a young woman in good health and CMV-seronegative. The CDR3 here is CASIRGVGTGELFF. In DNA form, the CDR3 reads TGCGCCAGCATTCGGGGAGTGGGCACCGGGGAGCTGTTTTTT.